This TCR beta chain was observed in a study of human T cells and chemical hapten exposure. The CDR3 is 15 residues long. V shed 4 bases, J shed 4 bases, and the junction held 8 bases outside the gene matches. The germline V gene has CDR1 SNHLY and CDR2 FYNNEI. This clonotype appeared many times. The library labeled individual cDNA molecules by adding unique molecular identifiers to them. TCRdb itself ran the RACE reads through MiXCR, one entry per CDR3 protein. The profile covers fewer than 40,000 distinct CDR3 sequences, with 5.5% appearing a single time and 9.5% to 15% taken by the ten largest. Time point reported: healthy volunteer bleed at 6 weeks. The study extracted total RNA from unfractionated whole blood.

The V gene is TRBV2, the J gene TRBJ2-7; 9 bases are shared with TRBD2. The sample taken for sequencing was whole blood. The receptor's source is a human donor in good health. Some clones in this sample may be carry-over from other donors' samples. The CDR3, as DNA: TGTGCCAGCAGTGGAAGGCGGGAGGGGAGGTACGAGCAGTACTTC. Its translation is CASSGRREGRYEQYF.